One TCR beta chain is described in this entry. Sequencing was performed with immunoSEQ multiplex PCR; in TCRdb, only in-frame clones are kept and a portion is missing. The sample gives about 36,000 clones, around four fifths of which show up once; 14% is in the top ten. The data were taken from a study of blood T cell repertoires in COVID-19. Study overall: The United States, Italy and Spain were the sources of the acute and convalescent COVID-19 samples. Sample material is recorded as cDNA or gDNA derived from T cells, B-cell-depleted T cells, or PBMCs.

Germline V gene sequence: CDR1 LGHDT, CDR2 YNNKEL (reference sequence). The CDR3 loop spans 14 amino acids. Trimming stripped 4 bases from V and 6 bases from J, with 15 bases between. The sequence came from a human donor in a cohort sampled during active COVID-19. Source material: peripheral blood. V usage is TRBV3-1 (or the pseudogene TRBV3-2) and J usage is TRBJ1-2, with D possibly matching TRBD1 (5 bases). The CDR3 here is CASSPYRQTNGYTF. CDR3 bases: TGTGCCAGCAGCCCCTATCGACAGACGAATGGCTACACCTTC.